Below are 13 T cell receptor beta chains sequenced from a single sample in a study of CD8 T cells in Susac syndrome. When the RNA was reverse transcribed, random hexamers were used with an input of 0.5 to 1 ug. MiXCR, run by TCRdb on the immunoSEQ multiplex PCR reads, gives a single entry per CDR3 protein. The sample yields about 300,000 distinct CDR3 sequences, around 92% seen once. The sample consisted of CD4+ T cells from PBMCs. Source of these receptors: a human donor with multiple sclerosis.

This rearrangement joins TRBV25-1 to TRBJ2-3; D ambiguous. Between the trimmed V and J ends, which lost 5 bases and 2 bases, there was a span of 8 bases. The CDR3 loop spans 13 amino acids. The germline CDR1 and CDR2 sequences are MGHDK and SYGVNS. CDR3 loop: CASSQPYTDTQYF. CDR3 in DNA: TGTGCCAGCAGTCAACCCTACACAGATACGCAGTATTTT. The whole variable domain, filled in from reference TRBV25-1 and TRBJ2-3, reads EADIYQTPRYLVIGTGKKITLECSQTMGHDKMYWYQQDPGMELHLIHYSYGVNSTEKGDLSSESTVSRIRTEHFPLTLESARPSHTSQYLCASSQPYTDTQYFGPGTRLTVL.

The chain employs TRBV19 and TRBJ1-2; possibly TRBD1 for D (5 bases). Germline-derived CDR1 and CDR2 are LNHDA and SQIVND (reference sequence). This CDR3 spans 15 amino acids. V gave up 6 bases and J gave up 0 bases, with 14 bases separating them. In DNA form, the CDR3 reads TGTGCCAGTAGCCCCCGGGGCCATTCTAACTATGGCTACACCTTC. Residues: CASSPRGHSNYGYTF.

V gene TRBV5-1 combines with J gene TRBJ1-2; maybe TRBD1 (5 bases). The CDR3 contains 15 residues. Trimming left V 1 base short and J 3 bases short, with 13 bases between. CDR1 and CDR2 (germline): SGHRS, YFSETQ. Here the CDR3 reads CASSLSRDVHYGYTF. As DNA, the CDR3 is TGCGCCAGCAGCTTGTCCAGGGATGTTCACTATGGCTACACCTTC.

V is TRBV20-1 and J is TRBJ1-2; 9 bases match TRBD1. CDR1 is DFQATT, CDR2 SNEGSKA, per germline (reference sequence). The CDR3 is made up of 12 amino acids. Trimming removed 5 bases from V and 4 bases from J; junction bases left unmatched: 2. This CDR3 reads CSAPDRGYGYTF. In nucleotides, the CDR3 is TGCAGTGCTCCGGACAGGGGCTATGGCTACACCTTC.

The chain recombines TRBV30 with TRBJ1-2, with D unresolved. Germline V CDR1 and CDR2: GTSNPN, SVGIG (reference sequence). CDR3 length equals 13 residues. V was clipped by 0 bases and J by 2 bases, with 7 bases between them. The CDR3 DNA reads TGTGCCTGGAGTGTGTCTCCAAACTATGGCTACACCTTC. It translates to CAWSVSPNYGYTF.

The genes are TRBV12-3 or TRBV12-4 and TRBJ1-1; D is undetermined. The V and J ends lost 7 bases and 6 bases respectively, with 18 bases between them. The CDR3 is made up of 14 amino acids. CDR3 DNA sequence: TGTGCCAGCACTTCCCCCGGGGAGTACGCTGAAGCTTTCTTT. It codes for CASTSPGEYAEAFF.

V is TRBV7-2 and J is TRBJ1-2, with D unresolved. CDR1 and CDR2 from the germline V gene are SGHTA and FQGNSA. Trimming left V 0 bases short and J 1 base short, with 18 bases between. The CDR3 loop spans 18 amino acids. In nucleotides, the CDR3 is TGTGCCAGCAGCTTAGCGACCCGAGCCCCGACACGTAACTATGGCTACACCTTC. Protein: CASSLATRAPTRNYGYTF.

This chain joins TRBV12-3 or TRBV12-4 and TRBJ1-5; no clear D gene. Trimming pared 7 bases from V and 6 bases from J, leaving 13 bases between. This CDR3 is built from 13 residues. CDR3 region: CASTPHIGQPQHF. The CDR3 DNA follows: TGTGCCAGCACCCCCCACATAGGTCAGCCCCAGCATTTT.

The chain couples TRBV7-9 to TRBJ2-5; TRBD1 might be the D (5 bases). V was trimmed by 4 bases and J by 2 bases, leaving 11 bases between them. The germline V gene encodes CDR1 SEHNR and CDR2 FQNEAQ (reference sequence). The CDR3 loop spans 14 amino acids. CDR3 sequence: CASSWGTAQETQYF. As DNA, the CDR3 is TGTGCCAGCAGCTGGGGCACGGCTCAAGAGACCCAGTACTTC.

The chain employs TRBV20-1 and TRBJ2-7; D remains ambiguous. The length of the CDR3 is 13 residues. CDR1 is DFQATT and CDR2 is SNEGSKA in the germline V gene (reference sequence). Written as DNA, the CDR3 is TGCAGCTTTGGAACTGCCCCCATAGGGGAGCAGTACTTC. Encoded protein: CSFGTAPIGEQYF.

The chain uses TRBV29-1 and TRBJ1-3, with 7 nucleotides matching TRBD1. Germline CDR1 SQVTM, CDR2 ANQGSEA. CDR3 length: 14 amino acids. The ends lost 5 bases at V and 0 bases at J; junction bases unmatched: 4. CDR3 protein: CSVTGTASGNTIYF. The CDR3 DNA follows: TGCAGCGTTACCGGGACAGCCTCTGGAAACACCATATATTTT.

The chain carries TRBV6-5 and TRBJ1-2; 7 bases are shared with TRBD1. The CDR3 is 14 amino acids. V shed 6 bases and J 0 bases; nucleotides not matched to a gene: 4. CDR1 and CDR2 (germline): MNHEY, SVGAGI. This CDR3 is CASRRQGANYGYTF. The CDR3 DNA reads as TGTGCCAGCAGGCGACAGGGAGCTAACTATGGCTACACCTTC.

This chain connects TRBV24-1 to TRBJ2-1; 7 nucleotides match TRBD1. Germline V gene data show CDR1 as KGHDR and CDR2 as SFDVKD. This CDR3 is 15 amino acids long. Germline trimming cut 5 bases from V and 4 bases from J; bases unmatched to any gene: 7. CDR3 nucleotides: TGTGCCACCAGTGTCTCGGGGACAGATTACAATGAGCAGTTCTTC. This codes for CATSVSGTDYNEQFF.